This T cell receptor (beta chain) was captured in a study of shared clonotypes between healthy human individuals. Findings and caveats of the study: Among donors, the sharing of clonotypes was expected to be influenced by sequencing depth. Clonotypes shared by all four sorted-subset donors had higher generation probabilities than non-shared clonotypes.

The method was immunoSEQ multiplex PCR; TCRdb's version includes in-frame clones alone and lacks a portion of them. The sample records 2 million to 3 million clones, approximately 92% being singletons. Regarding this clone: Its target is not known.

V lost 0 bases to trimming and J lost 10 bases, with 15 bases between them. Germline V gene data show CDR1 as MNHNS and CDR2 as SASEGT. There are 14 residues in the CDR3. The V and J genes are TRBV6-1 and TRBJ1-1, with D unresolved. The clonotype originates from a man aged 18 to 29 in good health. The material sequenced was naive CD4+ T cells sorted from blood. This sample's subset: CD45RA+ positively selected. The CDR3 protein is CASSEALAGDVAFF. The CDR3, as DNA: TGTGCCAGCAGTGAAGCGCTGGCAGGAGATGTAGCTTTCTTT.